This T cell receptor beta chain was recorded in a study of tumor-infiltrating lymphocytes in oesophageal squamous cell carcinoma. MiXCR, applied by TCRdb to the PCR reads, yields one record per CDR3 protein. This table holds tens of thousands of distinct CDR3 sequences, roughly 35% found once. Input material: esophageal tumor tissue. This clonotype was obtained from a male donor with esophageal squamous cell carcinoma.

CDR3 bases: TGTGCCAGCAGCTTAGCTGTGACAGGGGGACTTCGTACGCAGTATTTT. It encodes CASSLAVTGGLRTQYF. The V call is TRBV7-8, the J call TRBJ2-3; 9 nucleotides align to TRBD1. Germline CDR1 and CDR2: SGHVS and FQNEAQ. The V gene end was trimmed by 0 bases and the J gene end by 8 bases; junction bases not matched to a gene: 9. This CDR3 has 16 residues.